The source of this T cell receptor beta chain is a study of T-cell reconstitution after alpha-beta-depleted transplantation in children. The authors prepared the TCRbeta library with unique molecular identifiers. From the PCR reads, TCRdb called clonotypes with MiXCR, one entry per CDR3 protein. The repertoire has about 16,000 distinct CDR3 sequences, roughly 7.8% of them found once; the top ten carry about 40%. This CDR3 comprises 13 residues. V was shortened by 2 bases and J by 10 bases, with 9 bases between the two germline ends. The V gene's germline CDR1 is MNHEY and CDR2 SVGAGI. The source was PBMCs, mostly from graft donor cells, collected 60 days after TCRalphabeta/CD19-depleted stem cell transplant. The source of this sequence is a boy less than two years old who had a stem cell transplant for Wiskott-Aldrich syndrome, so the T cells may come from the graft donor. The gene calls are TRBV6-5 and TRBJ1-6; D not certain. CDR3 residues: CASSYGNLSPLHF. For the CDR3, the DNA is TGTGCCAGCAGTTACGGCAATTTATCACCCCTCCACTTT.